The 15 T cell receptor beta chains given below trace back to one sample, sequenced in a study of cytomegalovirus exposure and HLA in healthy donors. PCR amplification relied on 60 Vbeta primers (plus 13 Jbeta primers). Repertoires were generated with immunoSEQ multiplex PCR, while TCRdb's copy carries only in-frame clones and drops some. The sample lists around 91,000 clones; more than 75% were seen once. Sequencing used PBMCs. Every receptor here comes from a man aged 25 to 40 in good health and CMV-seropositive.

The chain employs TRBV28 and TRBJ2-2, with D possibly TRBD1 on 5 matching bases. V dropped 8 bases and J dropped 5 bases, with 21 bases sitting between them. CDR3 length equals 16 residues. Per the germline V gene, CDR1 is MDHEN and CDR2 is SYDVKM. The CDR3 DNA reads TGTGCCAGCTGCCGGTTAGGGGTATCCCCGACCGGGGAGCTGTTTTTT. Encoded protein: CASCRLGVSPTGELFF. The full variable domain, in which reference TRBV28 and TRBJ2-2 provide the parts outside the CDR3, is DVKVTQSSRYLVKRTGEKVFLECVQDMDHENMFWYRQDPGLGLRLIYFSYDVKMKEKGDIPEGYSVSREKKERFSLILESASTNQTSMYLCASCRLGVSPTGELFFGEGSRLTVL.

This chain joins TRBV5-1 and TRBJ2-5; 13 bases line up with TRBD2. The J call may be mistaken, given a closer DNA end match to TRBJ2-7. The germline V gene has CDR1 SGHRS and CDR2 YFSETQ. The CDR3 covers 15 residues. This CDR3 reads CASSSGLAGPYEQYF. In DNA, the CDR3 is TGCGCCAGCAGCTCGGGACTAGCGGGACCCTACGAGCAGTACTTC.

This chain links TRBV28 with TRBJ2-1; a possible D gene is TRBD2 (5 bases). Germline CDR1 and CDR2: MDHEN and SYDVKM. This CDR3 contains 15 residues. V was pared by 2 bases and J by 7 bases, with 15 bases between. CDR3 protein: CASSLGGSSRNEQFF. CDR3 coding DNA: TGTGCCAGCAGTTTAGGAGGCTCCTCTAGGAATGAGCAGTTCTTC.

The chain uses TRBV7-9 and TRBJ2-7; D is perhaps TRBD2 (5 bases). The CDR3 runs to 14 residues. The ends were cut back, 1 base at V and 12 bases at J, with 19 bases in the middle. Germline V gene data show CDR1 as SEHNR and CDR2 as FQNEAQ (reference sequence). Here the CDR3 DNA reads TGTGCCAGCAGCTTAGGGGAGAACTGGGATGTTATGTACTTC. Its translation is CASSLGENWDVMYF.

A few counts support this clone. The V and J genes are TRBV2 and TRBJ2-3; D remains ambiguous. Germline V gives CDR1 SNHLY, CDR2 FYNNEI. This CDR3 region has 13 residues. Trimming took 3 bases from V and 1 from J, leaving 5 bases between them. This CDR3 is CASSESGTDTQYF. The CDR3 DNA is TGTGCCAGCAGTGAGAGCGGCACAGATACGCAGTATTTT.

The CDR3, as DNA: TGTGCCTGGAGTGACAAGGAGACCCAGTACTTC. Protein sequence: CAWSDKETQYF. The gene calls are TRBV30 and TRBJ2-5; D is undetermined. Trimming took off 1 base at V and 5 bases at J, with 5 bases between the two ends. CDR1 and CDR2 from the germline V gene are GTSNPN and SVGIG (reference sequence). The CDR3 is 11 residues long.

The chain carries TRBV30 and TRBJ2-4; TRBD2 matches 14 bases. The ends lost 3 bases at V and 8 bases at J; junction bases unmatched: 9. Looked up from germline, CDR1 is GTSNPN and CDR2 is SVGIG (reference sequence). The CDR3 has 16 amino acids. The CDR3 DNA is TGTGCCTGGAGCGGCGGACTAGCGGGAGGAGGGGACATTCAGTACTTC. Its protein product is CAWSGGLAGGGDIQYF.

The chain has TRBV27 and TRBJ2-3; D is perhaps TRBD1 (8 bases). CDR3 length: 16 amino acids. Germline V gene sequence: CDR1 MNHEY, CDR2 SMNVEV (reference sequence). The ends were cut back, 5 bases at V and 5 bases at J, with 20 bases in the middle. The CDR3 sequence is CASSGPWTGRGDTQYF. The CDR3 DNA sequence: TGTGCCAGCAGTGGTCCCTGGACAGGGAGGGGAGATACGCAGTATTTT.

This clone was seen a single time. The chain has TRBV5-1 and TRBJ1-2; D unresolved. This CDR3 has 15 residues. Per germline, CDR1 SGHRS and CDR2 YFSETQ. Trimming cost V 0 bases and J 2 bases, with 11 bases left between them. Here the CDR3 reads CASSLGADVNYGYTF. The DNA of the CDR3 is TGCGCCAGCAGCTTGGGGGCCGACGTCAACTATGGCTACACCTTC.

The rearrangement links TRBV6-1 to TRBJ2-7; 8 bases align to TRBD1. CDR3 length equals 13 residues. The trim removed 7 bases at V and 5 bases at J, leaving 7 bases unmatched. Germline V gene data show CDR1 as MNHNS and CDR2 as SASEGT. The CDR3 loop reads CASIDRGFNEQYF. The CDR3 DNA reads TGTGCCAGCATCGACAGGGGTTTCAACGAGCAGTACTTC.

The chain couples TRBV14 to TRBJ2-7; 12 bases are a match to TRBD2. Trimming took 5 bases from V and 4 from J; bases not matched to a gene: 12. Germline V gene data show CDR1 as SGHDN and CDR2 as FVKESK. The CDR3 totals 17 residues. The CDR3 is CASSTLAGGPGMYEQYF. The CDR3 region has the DNA TGTGCCAGCAGCACCCTAGCGGGAGGGCCCGGGATGTACGAGCAGTACTTC.

This chain uses TRBV18 with TRBJ1-1; D unclear. Germline assignment: CDR1 KGHSH and CDR2 LQKENI. The CDR3 has 12 residues. Trimming left V 5 bases short and J 3 bases short, with 7 bases between. The CDR3 DNA reads as TGTGCCAGCTCAACCCGGGACACTGAAGCTTTCTTT. It yields the protein CASSTRDTEAFF. The whole variable domain, remainder taken from reference TRBV18 and TRBJ1-1, is NAGVMQNPRHLVRRRGQEARLRCSPMKGHSHVYWYRQLPEEGLKFMVYLQKENIIDESGMPKERFSAEFPKEGPSILRIQQVVRGDSAAYFCASSTRDTEAFFGQGTRLTVV.

The gene calls are TRBV19 and TRBJ2-7, with no clear D. The CDR3 totals 13 residues. V dropped 5 bases and J dropped 3 bases, with 11 bases sitting between them. Germline lookup yields CDR1 LNHDA and CDR2 SQIVND (reference sequence). CDR3 region: CASSLNILYEQYF. The CDR3 DNA reads TGTGCCAGTAGTTTAAACATCCTCTACGAGCAGTACTTC.

V is TRBV6-6 and J is TRBJ2-5; D may be TRBD2 (6 bases). Germline V gene lookup returns CDR1 MNHNY and CDR2 SVGAGI (reference sequence). This CDR3 spans 15 amino acids. Trimming removed 0 bases from V and 5 bases from J, with 13 bases in between. This CDR3 is CASSYSEGIWETQYF. CDR3 DNA: TGTGCCAGCAGTTACTCGGAGGGGATATGGGAGACCCAGTACTTC.

The chain has TRBV6-6 and TRBJ2-5, with D possibly matching TRBD2 (6 bases). V lost 7 bases and J 5 bases, leaving 20 bases between the germline ends. The germline CDR1 and CDR2 sequences are MNHNY and SVGAGI (reference sequence). This CDR3 has 15 amino acids. The CDR3 reads CASTSYSGSWETQYF. The DNA of the CDR3 is TGTGCCAGCACGTCGTATTCCGGGAGTTGGGAGACCCAGTACTTC.